Below, 15 T cell receptor beta chains from the same sample are listed, as sequenced in a study of healthy donors' naive CD4 and CD8 T cells. A linear amplification protocol produced the TCR libraries from around 0.55 ug of total RNA. TCRdb redid the calling of the reads with MiXCR, one entry per CDR3 protein. The data show approximately 200,000 distinct CDR3 sequences, about 76% seen once. The sample consisted of naive CD4+ and CD8+ T cells sorted from blood, pooled from several donors. These receptors were obtained from a pool of human donors in good health; the sample pools cells from several healthy donors.

This clonotype appeared once. V and J are TRBV29-1 and TRBJ2-7, with TRBD1 matching over 8 bases. This CDR3 has 16 residues. J was trimmed by 4 bases and V by 0 bases; bases with no gene match: 11. Germline V lookup: CDR1 SQVTM, CDR2 ANQGSEA. For the CDR3, the DNA is TGCAGCGTTGAAGATCTATCCAGGGGGCGATTGTACGAGCAGTACTTC. Protein: CSVEDLSRGRLYEQYF.

The chain carries TRBV29-1 and TRBJ2-1; TRBD1 or TRBD2 may be the D gene (5 bases each). Trimming removed 3 bases from V and 4 bases from J, with 16 bases in between. CDR3 length: 15 amino acids. The germline V gene has CDR1 SQVTM and CDR2 ANQGSEA. DNA for the CDR3: TGCAGCGTTGAGGGACCCCGAGTCCCTTACAATGAGCAGTTCTTC. It yields the protein CSVEGPRVPYNEQFF.

The chain uses TRBV5-1 and TRBJ2-3, with 9 bases identical to TRBD2. V shed 0 bases and J 4 bases; nucleotides not matched to a gene: 6. The CDR3 extends over 16 amino acids. The germline V gene encodes CDR1 SGHRS and CDR2 YFSETQ. CDR3 in DNA: TGCGCCAGCAGCTTGGAGCGCGGGAGGGCCTCAGATACGCAGTATTTT. It is translated as CASSLERGRASDTQYF.

This clonotype has just a few counts. The CDR3 coding sequence is TGTGCCAGTAGTATAGGGCCCGTTTCGGGGACCTACGAGCAGTACTTC. This codes for CASSIGPVSGTYEQYF. The chain uses TRBV19 and TRBJ2-7; possibly TRBD2 for D (5 bases). The CDR3 is 16 amino acids. Germline CDR1 reads LNHDA; CDR2 reads SQIVND (reference sequence). V shed 1 base and J shed 2 bases, with 15 bases lying between them.

The rearrangement joins TRBV27 to TRBJ1-5; unclear D gene. The V end was cut by 5 bases, the J end by 7 bases, with 12 bases between. The CDR3 loop spans 13 amino acids. CDR1 MNHEY and CDR2 SMNVEV come from the germline V gene (reference sequence). This CDR3 is CASSPTRRQPQHF. CDR3 coding DNA: TGTGCCAGCAGTCCCACCCGTCGGCAGCCCCAGCATTTT.

The chain links TRBV29-1 to TRBJ2-7; D possibly corresponds to TRBD1 (6 bases). The end of the DNA is better explained by TRBJ2-1, so the J call may be wrong. The CDR3 length is 15 residues. In germline, CDR1 is SQVTM, CDR2 ANQGSEA. The DNA of the CDR3 is TGCAGCGTTGAAGATAGTAGGACAGCCTACAATGAGCAGTTCTTC. This encodes CSVEDSRTAYNEQFF.

This clonotype was observed a single time. The genes are TRBV28 and TRBJ1-5, with TRBD1 matching over 7 bases. CDR1 and CDR2 from the germline V gene are MDHEN and SYDVKM. CDR3 length: 17 residues. With 4 bases clipped from V and 0 bases from J, the junction kept 9 bases outside the gene matches. CDR3 in DNA: TGTGCCAGCAGTTCAAATAACAGGGGTTTTAGCAATCAGCCCCAGCATTTT. Amino acid sequence: CASSSNNRGFSNQPQHF.

The V call is TRBV29-1, the J call TRBJ2-1, with D possibly matching TRBD1 (5 bases). The CDR3 is made up of 15 amino acids. CDR1 SQVTM and CDR2 ANQGSEA come from the germline V gene. Trimming stripped 0 bases from V and 10 bases from J, with 19 bases between. The CDR3: CSVEDPVSGIGEQFF. The CDR3 nucleotides are TGCAGCGTTGAAGACCCAGTATCAGGGATAGGGGAGCAGTTCTTC.

The chain links TRBV11-1 to TRBJ2-1; the match to TRBD1 covers 7 bases. The V segment lost 6 bases and the J segment 4 bases; nucleotides outside the gene matches: 6. Germline-derived CDR1 and CDR2 are SGHAT and FQDESV (reference sequence). CDR3 length equals 14 residues. This CDR3 is CASSRQGEYNEQFF. In DNA, the CDR3 is TGTGCCAGCAGTCGACAGGGTGAATACAATGAGCAGTTCTTC.

The chain combines TRBV11-2 with TRBJ2-1; tentatively, D is TRBD2 (8 bases). This CDR3 region has 16 residues. Deletions cut 1 base from V and 10 bases from J, with 20 bases between. Germline CDR1 SGHAT, CDR2 FQNNGV. In DNA, the CDR3 is TGTGCCAGCAGCTTAGCTCCGGGAGGGGGCAAAAAGGAGCAGTTCTTC. This translates into CASSLAPGGGKKEQFF.

V is TRBV12-3 or TRBV12-4 and J is TRBJ1-2; D not resolved. The CDR3 is 13 amino acids. V dropped 7 bases and J dropped 2 bases, with 11 bases sitting between them. The CDR3 region is CASTADWNYGYTF. As DNA, the CDR3 is TGTGCCAGCACCGCGGACTGGAACTATGGCTACACCTTC.

As concerns this clonotype: One junction end does not reproduce the germline sequence, and a read error may be involved. The chain links TRBV29-1 to TRBJ1-1; D possibly corresponds to TRBD1 (5 bases). CDR1 and CDR2 (germline): SQVTM, ANQGSEA. CDR3 length equals 13 residues. In DNA form, the CDR3 reads TGCAGCGCAATAGGGACGGTGAACACTGGAGCTTTCTTT. This gives the protein CSAIGTVNTGAFF.

The chain has TRBV6-5 and TRBJ1-2; a possible D gene is TRBD1 (5 bases). Germline assignment: CDR1 MNHEY and CDR2 SVGAGI. The CDR3 totals 15 residues. With 5 bases removed from V and 0 bases from J, the gap between germline ends came to 13 bases. CDR3 bases: TGTGCCAGCAGTACCCGCGCGGGGGCTAACTATGGCTACACCTTC. Protein: CASSTRAGANYGYTF.

In its sample, this clonotype was seen a few times. J is TRBJ2-7 and V is TRBV6-5, with 8 positions matching TRBD1. This CDR3 is 14 amino acids long. J was trimmed by 1 base and V by 4 bases; bases with no gene match: 3. Germline-derived CDR1 and CDR2 are MNHEY and SVGAGI. The CDR3 reads CASSSTGESYEQYF. The CDR3, as DNA: TGTGCCAGCAGTTCGACAGGGGAGTCCTACGAGCAGTACTTC.

This chain links TRBV5-4 with TRBJ1-2; D is perhaps TRBD1 (6 bases). V lost 3 bases and J 8 bases, leaving 11 bases between the germline ends. The CDR3 is 12 residues long. Germline values: CDR1 SGHNT, CDR2 YYREEE (reference sequence). CDR3: CASSWGLDGYTF. The CDR3 DNA is TGTGCCAGCAGCTGGGGGCTTGACGGCTACACCTTC.